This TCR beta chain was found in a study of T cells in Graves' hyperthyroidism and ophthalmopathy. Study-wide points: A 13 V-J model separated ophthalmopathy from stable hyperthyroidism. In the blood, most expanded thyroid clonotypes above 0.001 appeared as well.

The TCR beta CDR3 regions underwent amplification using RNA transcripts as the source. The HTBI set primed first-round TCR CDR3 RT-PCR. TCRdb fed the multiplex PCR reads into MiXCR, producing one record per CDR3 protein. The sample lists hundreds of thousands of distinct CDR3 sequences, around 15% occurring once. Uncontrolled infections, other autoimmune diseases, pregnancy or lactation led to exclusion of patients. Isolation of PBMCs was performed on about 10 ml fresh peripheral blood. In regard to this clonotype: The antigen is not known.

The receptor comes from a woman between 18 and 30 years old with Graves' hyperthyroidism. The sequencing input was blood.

CDR3: CASSLYPGDTQYF. The CDR3 DNA reads as TGTGCCAGCAGTTTATACCCAGGAGATACGCAGTATTTT. This sequence joins TRBV28 and TRBJ2-3; D gene unclear. The CDR3 is 13 amino acids. The germline V and J ends were trimmed by 1 base and 5 bases, with 7 bases remaining between them. Germline V gene lookup returns CDR1 MDHEN and CDR2 SYDVKM.